These 2 T cell receptor beta chains were all obtained from the same sample, sequenced in a study of cytomegalovirus exposure and HLA in healthy donors. 60 Vbeta and 13 Jbeta primers were used in PCR. Data came from immunoSEQ multiplex PCR; TCRdb stores just in-frame clones and leaves some out. Here the sample spans some 150,000 clones, around 74% being singletons. Sequencing was done on a sample of PBMCs. The receptors stem from a female donor in good health and CMV-seronegative.

This clone was seen a few times. CDR3 in DNA: TGTGCCAGCAGTTTATCCGGACAGGGGGCTTGGCCCCAGCATTTT. As protein: CASSLSGQGAWPQHF. The rearrangement links TRBV28 to TRBJ1-5; TRBD1 matches at 11 bases. CDR1 is MDHEN, CDR2 SYDVKM, per germline. V was clipped by 1 base and J by 9 bases; unmatched bases: 5. The CDR3 covers 15 residues. The full variable domain, completed using reference TRBV28 and TRBJ1-5, is DVKVTQSSRYLVKRTGEKVFLECVQDMDHENMFWYRQDPGLGLRLIYFSYDVKMKEKGDIPEGYSVSREKKERFSLILESASTNQTSMYLCASSLSGQGAWPQHFGDGTRLSIL.

This clone came up once. The V call is TRBV7-3, the J call TRBJ1-2; D is uncertain. Between the trimmed V and J ends, which lost 8 bases and 4 bases, there was a span of 17 bases. Germline CDR1 SGHTA, CDR2 FQGTGA. The CDR3 runs 14 residues. In nucleotides, the CDR3 is TGTGCCAGCGCGCCCAACTCTGTACCCTATGGCTACACCTTC. Protein sequence: CASAPNSVPYGYTF.